Listed below are T cell receptor beta chains from one sample, sequenced in a study of T cell repertoires in cytomegalovirus infection. TCRdb re-analysed the reads in MiXCR, keeping a single row per CDR3 protein. The sample comprises roughly 640,000 distinct CDR3 sequences, approximately 24% of which are singletons, and approximately 8% rests with the top ten. Sequenced sample: CD8+ T cells from PBMCs. These receptor sequences come from a human donor in good health (CMV status not recorded). Some clones in this sample may be carry-over from other donors' samples. The CDR3 runs from the conserved cysteine through the conserved F or W. The D gene is left open where the match is weak. Part of the rows lack a size; the others show once, few, many or a class for expanded clones.

D gene,J gene,V gene,clone size,CDR3 protein,CDR3 DNA
.,TRBJ1-2,TRBV7-9,few,CASSGRDLFDYGYTF,TGTGCCAGCAGCGGAAGGGACCTCTTCGACTATGGCTACACCTTC
.,TRBJ2-1,TRBV6-2/TRBV6-3,few,CASSPGDQQFF,TGTGCCAGCAGTCCCGGGGATCAGCAGTTCTTC
.,TRBJ2-7,TRBV7-6,many,CASSLSQGSYEQYF,TGTGCCAGCAGCTTAAGCCAGGGGTCCTACGAGCAGTACTTC
.,TRBJ2-1,TRBV29-1,few,CSVEGASSYSYNEQFF,TGCAGCGTTGAGGGAGCGTCCTCTTATTCCTACAATGAGCAGTTCTTC
.,TRBJ1-2,TRBV29-1,.,CSVEDLGNPYGYTF,TGCAGCGTTGAAGACCTAGGGAACCCCTATGGCTACACCTTC
.,TRBJ1-5,TRBV12-3/TRBV12-4,many,CASRNDTRNQPQHF,TGTGCCAGCAGAAACGACACCCGCAATCAGCCCCAGCATTTT
.,TRBJ1-1,TRBV20-1,.,CSARGGGRVNTEAFF,TGCAGTGCTAGGGGGGGGGGCAGGGTGAACACTGAAGCTTTCTTT
.,TRBJ2-5,TRBV7-8,.,CASSLAVFSSDDQETQYF,TGTGCCAGCAGCTTAGCGGTTTTCTCGAGTGACGATCAAGAGACCCAGTACTTC
.,TRBJ2-3,TRBV12-3/TRBV12-4,few,CASSLEISTDTQYF,TGTGCCAGCAGTTTGGAGATTAGCACAGATACGCAGTATTTT
.,TRBJ1-1,TRBV28,few,CASTQIGVDTEAFF,TGTGCCAGCACCCAAATTGGTGTGGACACTGAAGCTTTCTTT
.,TRBJ1-5,TRBV7-9,few,CASSSSRAAGNQPQHF,TGTGCCAGCAGTTCGAGTAGGGCGGCTGGCAATCAGCCCCAGCATTTT
TRBD1,TRBJ1-5,TRBV5-6,.,CASSSRKHDRGNQPQHF,TGTGCCAGCAGCTCCCGCAAACATGACAGGGGCAATCAGCCCCAGCATTTT
.,TRBJ2-6,TRBV7-9,few,CASSKPTRAVPGANVLTF,TGTGCCAGCAGCAAACCGACAAGGGCGGTTCCTGGGGCCAACGTCCTGACTTTC
.,TRBJ2-7,TRBV12-3/TRBV12-4,few,CAISQGTQTYEQYF,TGTGCCATCTCACAAGGGACACAAACCTACGAGCAGTACTTC
.,TRBJ2-3,TRBV2,.,CVSSEGGVADTQYF,TGTGTCAGCAGTGAAGGGGGGGTGGCAGATACGCAGTATTTT
TRBD2,TRBJ2-1,TRBV28,few,CASSLLRLGTSGGHNEQFF,TGTGCCAGCAGTTTATTGCGGCTTGGGACTAGCGGGGGACACAATGAGCAGTTCTTC
TRBD1,TRBJ2-6,TRBV29-1,few,CSVSDRGLSGANVLTF,TGCAGCGTTTCTGACAGGGGGCTATCTGGGGCCAACGTCCTGACTTTC
.,TRBJ2-3,TRBV29-1,.,CSVGGDDTDTQYF,TGCAGCGTTGGAGGGGACGATACGGATACGCAGTATTTT
TRBD2,TRBJ2-3,TRBV6-6,many,CASSGTSGGASTDTQYF,TGTGCCAGCAGTGGGACTAGCGGGGGGGCTAGCACAGATACGCAGTATTTT
.,TRBJ2-2,TRBV7-8,many,CASSFFGDGGTGELFF,TGTGCCAGCAGCTTCTTCGGGGACGGGGGCACCGGGGAGCTGTTTTTT
.,TRBJ2-2,TRBV6-6,.,CASSYRAGGANTGELFF,TGTGCCAGCAGTTACCGTGCAGGGGGGGCGAACACCGGGGAGCTGTTTTTT
.,TRBJ2-5,TRBV7-9,few,CASSLEGTARETQYF,TGTGCCAGCAGCTTAGAGGGGACGGCGCGGGAGACCCAGTACTTC
.,TRBJ2-2,TRBV7-2,many,CASSPFSKGLGELFF,TGTGCCAGCAGCCCCTTTAGCAAGGGGTTGGGGGAGCTGTTTTTT
.,TRBJ1-1,TRBV6-2/TRBV6-3,many,CASSYPGQNTEAFF,TGTGCCAGCAGTTATCCGGGACAAAACACTGAAGCTTTCTTT
.,TRBJ2-1,TRBV24-1,.,CATSDPHTRTSNEQFF,TGTGCCACCAGTGATCCCCATACCCGCACGAGCAATGAGCAGTTCTTC
TRBD1,TRBJ1-1,TRBV9,once,CASSVDRGQPNTEAFF,TGTGCCAGCAGCGTAGATAGGGGACAGCCGAACACTGAAGCTTTCTTT
.,TRBJ2-2,TRBV5-1,.,CASSSSGVGTGELFF,TGCGCCAGCAGCTCGTCAGGGGTGGGCACCGGGGAGCTGTTTTTT
.,TRBJ1-1,TRBV7-4,.,CASSFVGRNTEAFF,TGTGCCAGCAGCTTCGTAGGGAGGAACACTGAAGCTTTCTTT
TRBD1,TRBJ1-5,TRBV6-1,many,CASRAGQGRDQPQHF,TGTGCCAGCAGAGCTGGACAGGGAAGAGATCAGCCCCAGCATTTT
.,TRBJ1-2,TRBV7-9,.,CASSPWHNYGYTF,TGTGCCAGCAGCCCGTGGCATAACTATGGCTACACCTTC
.,TRBJ2-1,TRBV11-2,.,CASQSTGSYNEQFF,TGTGCCAGTCAATCCACGGGGTCCTACAATGAGCAGTTCTTC
TRBD1,TRBJ2-3,TRBV7-9,many,CASSSRDRGLDTQYF,TGTGCCAGCAGCTCCCGGGACAGGGGTTTAGATACGCAGTATTTT
.,TRBJ1-2,TRBV27,.,CASSLSSAGPYGYTF,TGTGCCAGCAGTTTATCGTCGGCAGGGCCCTATGGCTACACCTTC
.,TRBJ2-1,TRBV29-1,.,CSVAGGGGGNEQFF,TGCAGCGTTGCGGGCGGGGGAGGGGGAAATGAGCAGTTCTTC
.,TRBJ2-7,TRBV29-1,few,CSVEGPSYEQYF,TGCAGCGTTGAGGGCCCCTCCTACGAGCAGTACTTC
.,TRBJ1-1,TRBV4-1,few,CASSQGTGAGTEAFF,TGCGCCAGCAGCCAAGGTACTGGCGCGGGGACTGAAGCTTTCTTT
.,TRBJ2-1,TRBV6-1,few,CASLDSHNEQFF,TGTGCCAGCCTCGACTCCCACAATGAGCAGTTCTTC
.,TRBJ1-1,TRBV7-3,many,CASSSTPSGAFF,TGTGCCAGCAGTAGTACCCCGAGCGGAGCTTTCTTT
.,TRBJ2-7,TRBV20-1,few,CSAERSYEQYF,TGCAGTGCTGAGAGGTCTTACGAGCAGTACTTC
.,TRBJ1-2,TRBV25-1,.,CASSESTNYGYTF,TGTGCCAGCAGTGAATCGACAAACTATGGCTACACCTTC
.,TRBJ2-2,TRBV29-1,.,CSVADGELFF,TGCAGCGTCGCCGACGGGGAGCTGTTTTTT
TRBD2,TRBJ2-5,TRBV29-1,few,CSAVLAGGGETQYF,TGCAGCGCTGTACTAGCGGGAGGTGGAGAGACCCAGTACTTC
.,TRBJ2-7,TRBV12-3/TRBV12-4,.,CASSLQGPYEQYF,TGTGCCAGCAGTTTACAGGGCCCTTACGAGCAGTACTTC
.,TRBJ1-6,TRBV6-2/TRBV6-3,few,CASGDLNWNSPLHF,TGTGCCAGCGGCGACCTGAACTGGAATTCACCCCTCCACTTT
.,TRBJ2-2,TRBV25-1,many,CASRSDKGIGELFF,TGTGCCAGCAGGTCCGACAAGGGGATCGGGGAGCTGTTTTTT
.,TRBJ2-1,TRBV7-6,many,CASSLKGPGYNEQFF,TGTGCCAGCAGCCTTAAGGGTCCAGGATACAATGAGCAGTTCTTC
.,TRBJ1-5,TRBV20-1,few,CSARGRKINQPQHF,TGCAGTGCTAGAGGCAGGAAAATCAATCAGCCCCAGCATTTT
.,TRBJ1-1,TRBV7-2,many,CASRQIPRVGSTEAFF,TGTGCCAGCAGACAAATTCCCAGGGTCGGTAGCACTGAAGCTTTCTTT
.,TRBJ1-2,TRBV7-6,.,CVSSLEGTPGYDYTF,TGTGTCAGCAGCTTAGAGGGTACCCCCGGCTATGACTACACCTTC
TRBD1,TRBJ1-4,TRBV25-1,.,CASSEPRQGANEKLFF,TGTGCCAGCAGTGAACCCCGACAGGGGGCTAATGAAAAACTGTTTTTT
.,TRBJ2-3,TRBV7-9,many,CASSPTGTTTDTQYF,TGTGCCAGCAGCCCCACGGGCACCACCACAGATACGCAGTATTTT
.,TRBJ2-1,TRBV6-5,few,CASSQRGYNEQFF,TGTGCCAGCAGTCAGCGAGGTTACAATGAGCAGTTCTTC
TRBD1,TRBJ2-7,TRBV19,few,CASSIRDRGYYEQYF,TGTGCCAGTAGTATCAGGGACAGGGGATACTACGAGCAGTACTTC
.,TRBJ2-3,TRBV28,.,CASSSLTLASSSTDTQYF,TGTGCCAGCAGTTCGTTAACTCTAGCGAGTTCTAGCACAGATACGCAGTATTTT
.,TRBJ1-5,TRBV6-5,many,CASRNVGGRSNQPQHF,TGTGCCAGCAGAAACGTGGGGGGCCGGAGCAATCAGCCCCAGCATTTT
TRBD1,TRBJ2-7,TRBV7-9,many,CASSVGTGVLYEQYF,TGTGCCAGCAGCGTTGGGACAGGGGTTCTCTACGAGCAGTACTTC
.,TRBJ2-2,TRBV2,.,CASSPPSTGELFF,TGTGCCAGCAGCCCCCCGTCGACCGGGGAGCTGTTTTTT